The sequence of this T cell receptor beta chain was determined in a study of spatial heterogeneity in lung cancer. Across the whole study: Sequencing consistently turned up more beta-chain sequences than alpha-chain sequences.

This clonotype was seen repeatedly, ten times or more. Its antigen is as yet unknown. The time point: sample taken at primary tumor resection. The cohort: approximately 66 early-stage, untreated non-small cell lung cancer patients. A distinct unique molecular identifier was carried by each TCR cDNA molecule. TCRdb re-derived calls from the 5' RACE reads in MiXCR, one entry per CDR3 protein. The table lists roughly 80,000 distinct CDR3 sequences, under 8.5% of them singletons. Broader study findings: Compared with follow-up, resection was when ubiquitous expanded tumor TCRs appeared in blood more.

The CDR3 totals 15 residues. The V and J ends lost 0 bases and 10 bases, in that order; junction bases with no gene match: 11. Germline V gene data show CDR1 as SGDLS and CDR2 as YYNGEE. The receptor was isolated from a male donor with early-stage non-small cell lung cancer. This chain links TRBV9 with TRBJ2-3, with 7 bases fitting TRBD1. This specimen was PBMCs, taken at surgery. In nucleotides, the CDR3 is TGTGCCAGCAGCGTAGGGGGACAGCAGACAGCGGCGCAGTATTTT. Protein sequence: CASSVGGQQTAAQYF.